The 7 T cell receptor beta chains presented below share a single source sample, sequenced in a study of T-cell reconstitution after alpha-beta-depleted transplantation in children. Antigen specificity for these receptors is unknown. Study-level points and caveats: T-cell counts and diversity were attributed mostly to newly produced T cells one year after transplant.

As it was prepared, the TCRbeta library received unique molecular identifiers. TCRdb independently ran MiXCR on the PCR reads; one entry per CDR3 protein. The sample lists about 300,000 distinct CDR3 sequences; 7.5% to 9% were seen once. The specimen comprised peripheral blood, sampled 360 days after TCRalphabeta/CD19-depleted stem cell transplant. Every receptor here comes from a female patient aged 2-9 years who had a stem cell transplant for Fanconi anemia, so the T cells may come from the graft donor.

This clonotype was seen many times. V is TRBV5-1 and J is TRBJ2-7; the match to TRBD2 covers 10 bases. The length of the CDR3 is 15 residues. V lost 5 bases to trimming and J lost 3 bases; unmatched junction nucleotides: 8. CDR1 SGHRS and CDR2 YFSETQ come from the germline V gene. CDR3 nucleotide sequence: TGCGCCAGCAGGCATCGGACTAGCGGCAACTACGAGCAGTACTTC. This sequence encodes CASRHRTSGNYEQYF.

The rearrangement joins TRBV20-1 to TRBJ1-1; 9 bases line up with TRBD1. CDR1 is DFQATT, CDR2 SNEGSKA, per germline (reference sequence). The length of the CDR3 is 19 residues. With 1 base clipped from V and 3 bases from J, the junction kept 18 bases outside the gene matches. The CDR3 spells CSARGPTGQGILVDTEAFF. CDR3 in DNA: TGCAGTGCTAGAGGCCCTACAGGACAGGGGATCTTGGTCGACACTGAAGCTTTCTTT.

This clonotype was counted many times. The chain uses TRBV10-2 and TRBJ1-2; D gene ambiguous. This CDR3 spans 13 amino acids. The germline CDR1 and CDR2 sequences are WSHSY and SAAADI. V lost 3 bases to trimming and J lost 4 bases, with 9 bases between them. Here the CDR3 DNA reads TGCGCCAGCAGTGATGCAGCAGTCTATGGCTACACCTTC. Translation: CASSDAAVYGYTF.

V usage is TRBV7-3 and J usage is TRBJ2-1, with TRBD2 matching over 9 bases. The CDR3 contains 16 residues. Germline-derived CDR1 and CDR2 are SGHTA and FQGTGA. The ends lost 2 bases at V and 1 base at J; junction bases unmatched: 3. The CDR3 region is CASSLLAGISYNEQFF. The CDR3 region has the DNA TGTGCCAGCAGCTTACTAGCGGGGATTTCCTACAATGAGCAGTTCTTC.

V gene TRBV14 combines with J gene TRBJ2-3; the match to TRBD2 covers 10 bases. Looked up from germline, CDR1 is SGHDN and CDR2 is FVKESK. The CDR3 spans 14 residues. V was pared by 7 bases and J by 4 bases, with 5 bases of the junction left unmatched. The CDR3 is CASNSGGSPDTQYF. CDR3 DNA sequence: TGTGCCAGCAATAGCGGGGGGAGCCCAGATACGCAGTATTTT.

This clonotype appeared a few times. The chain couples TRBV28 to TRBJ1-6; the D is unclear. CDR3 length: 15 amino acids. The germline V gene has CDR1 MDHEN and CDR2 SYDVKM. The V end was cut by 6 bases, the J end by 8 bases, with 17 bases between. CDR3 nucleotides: TGTGCCAGCAGGTACTCGACGGGCGAATATTCACCCCTCCACTTT. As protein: CASRYSTGEYSPLHF.

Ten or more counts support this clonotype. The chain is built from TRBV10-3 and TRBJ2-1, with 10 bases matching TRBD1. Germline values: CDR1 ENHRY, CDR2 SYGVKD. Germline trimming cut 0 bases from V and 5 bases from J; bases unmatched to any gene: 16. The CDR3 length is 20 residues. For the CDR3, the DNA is TGTGCCATCAGTGAGTCGCTCCTCGGGACAGGGGCCGTAATAAACAATGAGCAGTTCTTC. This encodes CAISESLLGTGAVINNEQFF.